The source of this T cell receptor beta chain is a study of blood T cell repertoires in COVID-19. Study background: Sources were T cells, B-cell-depleted T cells, or PBMCs; the material itself was cDNA or gDNA.

All enrollees were roughly 18 to 90 years old and from some 24 US areas. Two negative PCRs, clearance, or symptom resolution had been documented for recovered Cohort 3 donors. The CDR3 has 13 amino acids. Trimming shortened V by 5 bases and J by 6 bases, and 11 bases separated the two germline ends. CDR1 is MDHEN, CDR2 SYDVKM, per germline. Authors' analysis steps: Amplification with reference gene primers provided the estimates of nucleated cell counts. TCRdb keeps only in-frame clones here, not all; method: immunoSEQ multiplex PCR. The V and J calls and the clone size are those of that table, but D and trimming were determined from the DNA. The sample yields about 380,000 clones, 88% seen once.

This sequence originates from a young woman who had recovered from COVID-19. Sequenced material: PBMCs or T cells enriched from blood (not recorded which). This chain joins TRBV28 and TRBJ1-5; TRBD1 might be the D (5 bases). The CDR3 here is CASSGAVIQPQHF. The CDR3 bases are TGTGCCAGCAGTGGGGCAGTGATTCAGCCCCAGCATTTT.